These 32 T cell receptor beta chains were sequenced from one sample in a study of T cells in Graves' hyperthyroidism and ophthalmopathy. Authors of the study amplified TCR beta CDR3 regions from RNA transcripts. First-round RT-PCR targeting the TCR CDR3 was performed with the HTBI primer set. TCRdb itself ran the multiplex PCR reads through MiXCR, one entry per CDR3 protein. Of 650,000 to 700,000 distinct CDR3 sequences in the sample, 17% are singletons; the top ten hold less than 20%. The source material was blood. The receptors were gathered from a man aged 50 to 59 with Graves' hyperthyroidism.

With regard to this clonotype: A much more abundant neighbour one base away suggests this may be a read error. The chain uses TRBV24-1 and TRBJ2-1, with D possibly TRBD1 on 5 matching bases. Germline values: CDR1 KGHDR, CDR2 SFDVKD. This CDR3 spans 14 amino acids. The CDR3 DNA sequence: TGTGCCACCAATGATCTATACAGGTTAGATGAGCAGTTCTTC. This encodes CATNDLYRLDEQFF.

This clonotype has a handful of counts. The rearrangement joins TRBV19 to TRBJ1-2; D call uncertain. Germline loops: CDR1 LNHDA, CDR2 SQIVND (reference sequence). Deletions cut 3 bases from V and 7 bases from J, with 6 bases between. The CDR3 runs to 11 residues. CDR3 residues: CASSMRRGYTF. CDR3 nucleotide sequence: TGTGCCAGTAGTATGCGACGTGGCTACACCTTC.

In its sample, this clonotype was seen many times. The CDR3, as DNA: TGTGCCAGCAGCTCCAAATATCGGACATCCGTTGAGACCCAGTACTTC. This sequence encodes CASSSKYRTSVETQYF. V and J are TRBV7-9 and TRBJ2-5; the D gene is possibly TRBD1 (5 bases). This CDR3 is built from 16 residues. Germline V gene sequence: CDR1 SEHNR, CDR2 FQNEAQ (reference sequence). Trimming took 4 bases from V and 5 from J, leaving 20 bases between them.

The V and J genes are TRBV2 and TRBJ1-2; D is ambiguous. Trimming removed 6 bases from V and 6 bases from J, with 11 bases in between. The germline CDR1 and CDR2 sequences are SNHLY and FYNNEI. CDR3 length: 12 amino acids. The CDR3 loop is CASRTEGHGYTF. The CDR3 DNA reads TGTGCCAGCAGGACGGAAGGACATGGCTACACCTTC.

This clonotype has at least ten counts. The genes are TRBV10-2 and TRBJ2-7, with TRBD2 matching 8 bases. The length of the CDR3 is 15 residues. With V trimmed by 7 bases and J by 1 base, 9 bases remained unmatched. Germline V gene data show CDR1 as WSHSY and CDR2 as SAAADI. CDR3 DNA sequence: TGCGCCAGCACCGGGGGGGCGGTAGGATCCTACGAGCAGTACTTC. It is translated as CASTGGAVGSYEQYF.

This clonotype has a handful of counts. V usage is TRBV5-1 and J usage is TRBJ2-1; tentative D call: TRBD2 (5 bases). The V end was cut by 2 bases, the J end by 3 bases, with 18 bases between. Germline loops: CDR1 SGHRS, CDR2 YFSETQ. The CDR3 is made up of 17 amino acids. CDR3 in DNA: TGCGCCAGCAGCTTTATAGGAATGGCGGACTTCTACAATGAGCAGTTCTTC. Translated, it gives CASSFIGMADFYNEQFF.

This clonotype was observed many times. At one of its ends the junction is not consistent with the germline gene, which may arise from a read error. This chain uses TRBV11-2 with TRBJ2-1; maybe TRBD2 (6 bases). The CDR3 runs to 14 residues. In germline, CDR1 is SGHAT, CDR2 FQNNGV. CDR3 residues: CASSLRDSNNEQFF. CDR3 DNA sequence: TGTGCCAGCAGCTTGAGGGACTCCAACAATGAGCAGTTCTTC.

This chain uses TRBV11-2 with TRBJ1-2; perhaps TRBD1 as D (5 bases). V gave up 4 bases and J gave up 2 bases, with 11 bases separating them. CDR3 length: 14 amino acids. Looked up from germline, CDR1 is SGHAT and CDR2 is FQNNGV. The CDR3 spells CASSSGTVNYGYTF. CDR3 DNA: TGTGCCAGCAGCTCCGGGACGGTGAACTATGGCTACACCTTC.

V is TRBV6-2 or TRBV6-3 and J is TRBJ2-1; D unclear. V shed 4 bases and J shed 8 bases, with 21 bases lying between them. The CDR3 sequence is 16 residues long. Germline values: CDR1 MNHEY, CDR2 SVGEGT. Here the CDR3 reads CASSSPRVDGNDEQFF. The CDR3 DNA follows: TGTGCCAGCAGTTCCCCACGCGTCGATGGTAACGATGAGCAGTTCTTC.

This clonotype has a count of ten or more. The rearrangement joins TRBV11-2 to TRBJ2-3; unclear D gene. From germline, CDR1 is SGHAT and CDR2 FQNNGV. V gave up 3 bases and J gave up 6 bases, with 10 bases separating them. CDR3 length: 13 amino acids. The CDR3 region has the DNA TGTGCCAGCAGCTTGGCGCAGGCGGATACGCAGTATTTT. The encoded protein is CASSLAQADTQYF.

The gene calls are TRBV10-1 and TRBJ1-1; the D gene is possibly TRBD1 (5 bases). This CDR3 is built from 13 residues. CDR1 and CDR2 from the germline V gene are WNHNN and SYGVQD (reference sequence). Trimming shortened V by 6 bases and J by 3 bases, and 11 bases separated the two germline ends. The DNA for the CDR3 is TGCGCCAGCAGCCATTTAGGGGACACTGAAGCTTTCTTT. It is translated as CASSHLGDTEAFF.

There are many counts of this clonotype. The V and J genes are TRBV12-3 or TRBV12-4 and TRBJ1-2; tentatively, D is TRBD1 (6 bases). Trimming took 6 bases from V and 4 from J, leaving 18 bases between them. This CDR3 has 15 residues. The CDR3 nucleotides read TGTGCCAGCAGCACCCCCCAGGGGTTGCTCTATGGCTACACCTTC. Its translation: CASSTPQGLLYGYTF.

This clonotype was counted many times. This sequence joins TRBV7-8 and TRBJ2-1, with 10 bases that match TRBD1. The germline CDR1 and CDR2 sequences are SGHVS and FQNEAQ. V gave up 4 bases and J gave up 10 bases; unmatched junction bases: 10. The CDR3 contains 15 residues. The CDR3 here is CASSSSPGTGVEQFF. Written as DNA, the CDR3 is TGTGCCAGCAGCTCCAGTCCCGGGACAGGGGTCGAGCAGTTCTTC.

In its sample, this clonotype was seen once. The chain uses TRBV10-3 and TRBJ1-2, with no clear D. Looked up from germline, CDR1 is ENHRY and CDR2 is SYGVKD. V lost 0 bases, J lost 6 bases, and 14 bases lay in between. The CDR3 is made up of 15 amino acids. This chain's CDR3 is CAISESPPFVDGYTF. The CDR3 coding sequence is TGTGCCATCAGTGAGTCCCCGCCCTTTGTTGATGGCTACACCTTC.

The table lists this clonotype with many counts. This chain links TRBV2 with TRBJ1-4; no clear D gene. This CDR3 spans 20 amino acids. The V gene's germline CDR1 is SNHLY and CDR2 FYNNEI. The V end was cut by 6 bases, the J end by 0 bases, with 26 bases between. CDR3 bases: TGTGCCAGCAGAAGCCCCTTAGAGGATTCGCCCATTGCAACTAATGAAAAACTGTTTTTT. Translating gives CASRSPLEDSPIATNEKLFF.

This clonotype was picked up a small number of times. The chain carries TRBV20-1 and TRBJ2-2; TRBD2 matches 11 bases. V trimming: 5 bases; J trimming: 6 bases; junction bases outside the gene matches: 5. The CDR3 consists of 14 residues. Germline assignment: CDR1 DFQATT and CDR2 SNEGSKA (reference sequence). CDR3 loop: CSASSGRLPGELFF. DNA for the CDR3: TGCAGTGCTTCTAGCGGGAGGTTACCCGGGGAGCTGTTTTTT.

This clonotype showed up many times. The chain has TRBV7-9 and TRBJ2-1; TRBD2 matches at 10 bases. The CDR3 runs to 15 residues. The junction had 6 bases not matched to a gene; V was cut back by 4 bases and J by 6 bases. Germline V gene sequence: CDR1 SEHNR, CDR2 FQNEAQ (reference sequence). The CDR3 region has the DNA TGTGCCAGCAGCTCCCTAGCGGGAGAAGGCAATGAGCAGTTCTTC. Amino acid sequence: CASSSLAGEGNEQFF.

This clonotype was observed at least ten times. The genes are TRBV5-1 and TRBJ2-2, with 7 bases that match TRBD1. Germline V CDR1 and CDR2: SGHRS, YFSETQ. V gave up 0 bases and J gave up 5 bases; unmatched junction bases: 4. The CDR3 is 15 residues long. The CDR3, as DNA: TGCGCCAGCAGCTTGGCCGGGACAGTAACCGGGGAGCTGTTTTTT. Amino acids: CASSLAGTVTGELFF.

This clonotype was found many times. The rearrangement links TRBV27 to TRBJ1-1, with D unclear. There are 14 residues in the CDR3. V was pared by 7 bases and J by 0 bases, with 12 bases between. Germline CDR1 and CDR2: MNHEY and SMNVEV (reference sequence). CDR3 sequence: CASTFDKLNTEAFF. The CDR3 nucleotides are TGTGCCAGCACCTTCGACAAGCTGAACACTGAAGCTTTCTTT.

This clonotype appeared many times. This chain links TRBV28 with TRBJ1-1; no clear D. Germline values: CDR1 MDHEN, CDR2 SYDVKM. Trimming removed 10 bases from V and 9 bases from J, with 18 bases in between. The CDR3 loop spans 12 amino acids. CDR3 sequence (DNA): TGTGCCACCCTATGGGAGGAACTTCAAGCTTTCTTT. Translating it yields CATLWEELQAFF. Combining the CDR3 with reference TRBV28 and TRBJ1-1 gives the whole variable domain DVKVTQSSRYLVKRTGEKVFLECVQDMDHENMFWYRQDPGLGLRLIYFSYDVKMKEKGDIPEGYSVSREKKERFSLILESASTNQTSMYLCATLWEELQAFFGQGTRLTVV.

The rearrangement joins TRBV28 to TRBJ2-1, with a tentative D call TRBD1 (5 bases). Germline V gene lookup returns CDR1 MDHEN and CDR2 SYDVKM. The CDR3 length is 13 residues. V was cut by 6 bases and J by 8 bases, with 14 bases left in between. CDR3 amino acids: CASRTASSHEQFF. In DNA form, the CDR3 reads TGTGCCAGCAGGACAGCCTCCTCGCATGAGCAGTTCTTC.

V and J are TRBV29-1 and TRBJ2-1; no reliable D call. From germline, CDR1 is SQVTM and CDR2 ANQGSEA. CDR3 length: 13 residues. The V gene lost 6 bases and the J gene lost 14 bases, with 23 bases spanning the gap. For the CDR3, the DNA is TGCAGCGTCGCCTCTCCCCTCGTTATGTTTAAGTTCTTC. Protein product: CSVASPLVMFKFF.

This clonotype has a count of ten or more. The chain combines TRBV2 with TRBJ2-2, with 13 bases that match TRBD2. Germline CDR1 and CDR2: SNHLY and FYNNEI. The V gene end was trimmed by 6 bases and the J gene end by 5 bases; junction bases not matched to a gene: 6. The CDR3 is 16 amino acids. CDR3 protein: CASRGWGLAGTGELFF. The CDR3 DNA sequence: TGTGCCAGCAGGGGCTGGGGACTAGCGGGGACCGGGGAGCTGTTTTTT.

Ten or more counts support this clonotype. This chain joins TRBV6-1 and TRBJ2-7, with 8 bases lining up with TRBD2. This CDR3 region has 15 residues. The trim removed 4 bases at V and 1 base at J, leaving 6 bases unmatched. CDR1 and CDR2 from the germline V gene are MNHNS and SASEGT. CDR3 region: CASSGLAGLSYEQYF. The CDR3, as DNA: TGTGCCAGCAGTGGATTAGCGGGACTTTCCTACGAGCAGTACTTC.

This clonotype was seen at least ten times. The chain recombines TRBV27 with TRBJ2-7, with 14 bases fitting TRBD2. V lost 5 bases to trimming and J lost 3 bases; unmatched junction nucleotides: 12. There are 18 residues in the CDR3. The germline V gene has CDR1 MNHEY and CDR2 SMNVEV (reference sequence). The CDR3 region has the DNA TGTGCCAGCAGTCCGGGACTAGCGGGAGTTCCGGTGTTCTACGAGCAGTACTTC. As protein: CASSPGLAGVPVFYEQYF.

The genes are TRBV2 and TRBJ2-7; 9 nucleotides agree with TRBD1. The CDR3 loop spans 14 amino acids. Trimming cost V 6 bases and J 7 bases; bases outside gene matches: 10. Germline values: CDR1 SNHLY, CDR2 FYNNEI. Written as DNA, the CDR3 is TGTGCCAGCAGCGGGACAGGGCCCTCAGGGGAGCAGTACTTC. Translated, it gives CASSGTGPSGEQYF.

Concerning this clonotype itself: A read error may explain this, as a much larger clone is one base away. V gene TRBV28 combines with J gene TRBJ1-1; a possible D gene is TRBD1 (6 bases). This CDR3 region has 14 residues. Germline V lookup: CDR1 MDHEN, CDR2 SYDVKM. V was clipped by 6 bases and J by 4 bases, with 15 bases between them. DNA for the CDR3: TGTGCCAGCAGCCCTTCCAGGGGAGGCACTGAAGCTTTCTTT. Protein product: CASSPSRGGTEAFF.

This clonotype was counted many times. The DNA for the CDR3 is TGTGCCAGGACCGGGACACTGACACAAGAGACCCAGTACTTC. Translating gives CARTGTLTQETQYF. V gene TRBV7-3 combines with J gene TRBJ2-5, with D possibly TRBD1 on 6 matching bases. The CDR3 spans 14 residues. Germline-derived CDR1 and CDR2 are SGHTA and FQGTGA. V was trimmed by 9 bases and J by 2 bases, leaving 16 bases between them.

This clonotype came up many times. The rearrangement links TRBV27 to TRBJ2-7; unclear D gene. The CDR3 contains 16 residues. V dropped 5 bases and J dropped 3 bases, with 20 bases sitting between them. Germline loops: CDR1 MNHEY, CDR2 SMNVEV (reference sequence). Written as DNA, the CDR3 is TGTGCCAGCAGTCATCAAAATCCCCACGATAACTACGAGCAGTACTTC. It codes for CASSHQNPHDNYEQYF.

This clonotype was observed at least ten times. This chain joins TRBV7-2 and TRBJ1-1, with 7 bases identical to TRBD1. Germline lookup yields CDR1 SGHTA and CDR2 FQGNSA. The CDR3 is 14 amino acids. V trimming: 4 bases; J trimming: 4 bases; junction bases outside the gene matches: 6. The DNA of the CDR3 is TGTGCCAGCAGCTACAGGGGCATGAGCACTGAAGCTTTCTTT. Translated, it gives CASSYRGMSTEAFF. Using reference TRBV7-2 and TRBJ1-1 for the parts outside the CDR3, the full variable domain is GAGVSQSPSNKVTEKGKDVELRCDPISGHTALYWYRQSLGQGLEFLIYFQGNSAPDKSGLPSDRFSAERTGGSVSTLTIQRTQQEDSAVYLCASSYRGMSTEAFFGQGTRLTVV.

The genes are TRBV4-2 and TRBJ2-5; D not resolved. Germline values: CDR1 LGHNA, CDR2 YNFKEQ. Trimming cost V 2 bases and J 2 bases, with 3 bases left between them. This CDR3 region has 12 residues. The CDR3 nucleotides are TGTGCCAGCAGCCAACCTCAAGAGACCCAGTACTTC. Translation: CASSQPQETQYF.

This clonotype was recorded a few times. V gene TRBV30 combines with J gene TRBJ2-7, with TRBD1 as a possible D gene (6 bases). The CDR3 covers 15 residues. V shed 0 bases and J shed 1 base, with 13 bases lying between them. The germline V gene has CDR1 GTSNPN and CDR2 SVGIG (reference sequence). DNA of the CDR3: TGTGCCTGGAGTGTAGGACAGACTATTTCCTACGAGCAGTACTTC. Translating it yields CAWSVGQTISYEQYF. Based on the CDR3 plus reference TRBV30 and TRBJ2-7, the full variable domain is SQTIHQWPATLVQPVGSPLSLECTVEGTSNPNLYWYRQAAGRGLQLLFYSVGIGQISSEVPQNLSASRPQDRQFILSSKKLLLSDSGFYLCAWSVGQTISYEQYFGPGTRLTVT.